The rows below give T cell receptor beta chains drawn from one sample of a study of graft-versus-host responses after intestinal transplantation. Their antigens are not known. TCRdb's copy holds only in-frame clones and misses some; the assay was immunoSEQ multiplex PCR. The table lists some 150,000 clones, approximately 91% of them singletons. The sequencing used unstimulated CD4+ T cells sorted from spleen or lymph node cells, collected before intestinal transplant. The source is a human donor who received an intestinal transplant. CDR3s include the opening cysteine and the closing phenylalanine or tryptophan. The D gene is left open where the match is weak. The size field is filled for only some rows; it gives once, few, many or a size class.

d_call	v_call	j_call	clone_size	cdr3_nt	cdr3_aa
.	TRBV7-3	TRBJ2-7	.	TGTGCCACTATAGTCCACGAGCAGTACTTC	CATIVHEQYF
.	TRBV6-5	TRBJ1-3	.	TGTGCCACCAACCCGGGCCGCTCCTCTGGAAACACCATATATTTT	CATNPGRSSGNTIYF
.	TRBV5-4	TRBJ2-1	.	TGTGCCAGCAGCTTGGTTGGGACGGACTACAATGAGCAGTTCTTC	CASSLVGTDYNEQFF
.	TRBV7-6	TRBJ2-1	.	TGTGCCAGCAGCTTAGCGGGGGAAAGCAATGAGCAGTTCTTC	CASSLAGESNEQFF
.	TRBV10-2	TRBJ1-3	once	TGCGCCAGCAGTGAGTCGGCAGGGAATGGAAACACCATATATTTT	CASSESAGNGNTIYF
TRBD1	TRBV5-1	TRBJ2-7	.	TGCGCCAGCAGCTTGGGCATCGGACAGGGGGACTACGAGCAGTACTTC	CASSLGIGQGDYEQYF
.	TRBV11-2	TRBJ2-7	.	TGTGCCAGCAGCTCGAGTCCGGGGGCCTACGAGCAGTACTTC	CASSSSPGAYEQYF
.	TRBV28	TRBJ2-3	once	TGTGCCAGCAGTCGAGCCAGACTAGGGGGGGATACGCAGTATTTT	CASSRARLGGDTQYF
TRBD1	TRBV6-6	TRBJ1-5	.	TGTGCCAGCAGTTACGCCGGGACAGGCAATCAGCCCCAGCATTTT	CASSYAGTGNQPQHF
.	TRBV4-3	TRBJ2-1	.	TGCGCCAGCAGCCGCGCGACGCCCGGGTATGAGCAGTTCTTC	CASSRATPGYEQFF
.	TRBV18	TRBJ2-7	.	TGTGCCAGCTCACCACCGAGCAGTCACGAGCAGTACTTC	CASSPPSSHEQYF
.	TRBV11-2	TRBJ2-3	.	TGTGCCAGCAGCTTAGGAGGGAGCACAGATACGCAGTATTTT	CASSLGGSTDTQYF
TRBD1	TRBV19	TRBJ2-1	.	TGTGCCAGTACGACGTTGGGCAGGGGGCAATACAATGAGCAGTTCTTC	CASTTLGRGQYNEQFF
.	TRBV7-9	TRBJ1-1	.	TGTGCCAGCAGCTTCTCAGGGGCGGCCGAAGCTTTCTTT	CASSFSGAAEAFF
TRBD2	TRBV9	TRBJ2-5	.	TGTGCCAGCAGCCCCTTAGCGGGAGTGGGTGAGACCCAGTACTTC	CASSPLAGVGETQYF
TRBD2	TRBV30	TRBJ2-5	.	TGTGCCTGGAGTGTACTAGCGGGAGAGACCCAGTACTTC	CAWSVLAGETQYF
TRBD1	TRBV19	TRBJ2-5	.	TGTGCCAGTATGAGGTTCGGACAGGGAAGCGAGACCCAGTACTTC	CASMRFGQGSETQYF
TRBD2	TRBV6-5	TRBJ2-1	once	TGTGCCAGCAGTACTCTAGCGGGAGGAGGCAATGAGCAGTTCTTC	CASSTLAGGGNEQFF
TRBD2	TRBV19	TRBJ2-1	.	TGTGCCAGTAGTGTTAGCGGGAGCTCCTACAATGAGCAGTTCTTC	CASSVSGSSYNEQFF
.	TRBV15	TRBJ1-5	.	TGTGCCACCAGCAGAGAGGGCGGAAATAGCAATCAGCCCCAGCATTTT	CATSREGGNSNQPQHF
.	TRBV6-5	TRBJ2-3	.	TGTGCCAGCAGGTTTTCCAGGGGAGGCACAGATACGCAGTATTTT	CASRFSRGGTDTQYF
.	TRBV27	TRBJ1-2	few	TGTGCCAGCAGTCCCAGGGATCGGGGAGGCTACACCTTC	CASSPRDRGGYTF
.	TRBV12-5	TRBJ2-2	.	TGTGCTAGTGGTTTGGGACAGACTTCGAACACCGGGGAGCTGTTTTTT	CASGLGQTSNTGELFF
TRBD2	TRBV6-5	TRBJ2-1	.	TGTGCCAGTCAGGCCCCCGGACTAGCGGTCAATGAGCAGTTCTTC	CASQAPGLAVNEQFF
.	TRBV5-4	TRBJ2-6	.	TGTGCCAGCAGCCCCCAAAGACTGGGCTCTGGGGCCAACGTCCTGACTTTC	CASSPQRLGSGANVLTF
TRBD1	TRBV5-1	TRBJ2-7	.	TGCGCCAGCAGCAAGTTGGGACAGGGAGTTTACGAGCAGTACTTC	CASSKLGQGVYEQYF
.	TRBV5-6	TRBJ2-3	.	TGTGCCAGCAGCCGGACGGATAGCACAGATACGCAGTATTTT	CASSRTDSTDTQYF
.	TRBV19	TRBJ1-3	.	TGTGCCAGCGGGGTTCAGGGATCTGGAAACACCATATATTTT	CASGVQGSGNTIYF
.	TRBV6-6	TRBJ2-6	.	TGTGCCAGCAGTCACCTAGGGGCCGAAGGGGCCAACGTCCTGACTTTC	CASSHLGAEGANVLTF
.	TRBV10-3	TRBJ2-7	.	TGTGCCATCAGTGAGTCGCCGGGCAGGGGCTCCTACGAGCAGTACTTC	CAISESPGRGSYEQYF
.	TRBV9	TRBJ2-6	.	TGTGCCAGCAGCGTAGGAGGGCGGCTCGCTGGGGCCAACGTCCTGACTTTC	CASSVGGRLAGANVLTF
.	TRBV4-1	TRBJ2-5	.	TGCGCCAGCAGCCTGCAGGGAGAGACCCAGTACTTC	CASSLQGETQYF
.	TRBV6-5	TRBJ1-2	.	TGTGCCAGCAGTTACGACCAGGGGCCTGGCTATGGCTACACCTTC	CASSYDQGPGYGYTF
.	TRBV9	TRBJ1-5	.	TGTGCCAGCAGCTCCCGGGACAAATACGCTCTTCAGCCCCAGCATTTT	CASSSRDKYALQPQHF
TRBD1	TRBV2	TRBJ1-1	.	TGTGCCAGCAGTAAGGACAGGGCCACTGAAGCTTTCTTT	CASSKDRATEAFF
.	TRBV28	TRBJ2-5	.	TGTGCCAGCAGTTTAAACCAAGAGACCCAGTACTTC	CASSLNQETQYF